This T cell receptor beta chain appears in the sequencing data of a study of T cells after yellow fever vaccination. V lost 6 bases and J lost 0, with 9 bases in between. The CDR3 has 14 amino acids. The study, taken as a whole, reports: Booster sampling recovered most clones from primary vaccination (approximately 97% CD4, around 88% CD8).

Researchers made TCR cDNA using 5'RACE template switching, and this step added a universal primer site and UMIs. TCRdb independently ran MiXCR on the 5' RACE reads; one entry per CDR3 protein. Of around 600,000 distinct CDR3 sequences in the sample, roughly 12% were seen once. At least ten counts were recorded for this clonotype. Its antigen is still unknown. This material consisted of PBMCs, taken on the day of the yellow fever booster vaccination. The receptor's source is a man aged 25-45 years who received the YFV17D yellow fever vaccine. The chain has TRBV12-3 or TRBV12-4 and TRBJ1-3; no definite D call. CDR3 loop: CASRPNNSGNTIYF. For the CDR3, the DNA is TGTGCCAGCAGACCTAACAACTCTGGAAACACCATATATTTT.